One TCR beta chain is described in this entry. Data came from immunoSEQ multiplex PCR; TCRdb stores just in-frame clones and leaves some out. This table has about 250,000 clones, 80% to 90% appearing once. The data derive from a study of blood T cell repertoires in COVID-19. Study at large: The United States, Italy and Spain supplied acute and convalescent COVID-19 samples.

After removal of 5 bases from V and 4 bases from J, the junction contained 5 bases not matched to a gene. The CDR3 runs 13 residues. CDR1 and CDR2 from the germline V gene are SGHDT and YYEEEE. The sequence was collected from a man in his thirties or forties with acute or convalescent COVID-19. Sequences were obtained from peripheral blood. V and J are TRBV5-6 and TRBJ1-1; 7 bases match TRBD1. CDR3 sequence reads: CASRRQGPTEAFF. The CDR3 DNA reads as TGTGCCAGCAGACGACAGGGTCCCACTGAAGCTTTCTTT.